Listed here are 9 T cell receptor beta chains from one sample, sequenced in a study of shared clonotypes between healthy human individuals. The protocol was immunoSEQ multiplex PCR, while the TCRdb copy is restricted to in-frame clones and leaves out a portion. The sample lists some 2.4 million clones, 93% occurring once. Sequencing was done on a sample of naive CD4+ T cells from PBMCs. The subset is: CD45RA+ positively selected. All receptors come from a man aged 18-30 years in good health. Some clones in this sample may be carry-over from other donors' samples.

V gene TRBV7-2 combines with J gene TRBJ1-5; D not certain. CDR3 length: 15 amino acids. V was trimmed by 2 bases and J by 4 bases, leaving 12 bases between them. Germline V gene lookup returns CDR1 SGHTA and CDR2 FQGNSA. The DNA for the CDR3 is TGTGCCAGCAGCTTAACGTTTAGCGGGAATCAGCCCCAGCATTTT. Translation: CASSLTFSGNQPQHF.

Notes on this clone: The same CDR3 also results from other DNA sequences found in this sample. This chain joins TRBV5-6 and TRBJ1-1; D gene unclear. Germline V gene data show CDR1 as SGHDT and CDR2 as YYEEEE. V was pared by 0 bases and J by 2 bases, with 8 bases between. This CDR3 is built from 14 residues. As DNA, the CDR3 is TGTGCCAGCAGCTTGGTGTCCCGAAACACTGAAGCTTTCTTT. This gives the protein CASSLVSRNTEAFF.

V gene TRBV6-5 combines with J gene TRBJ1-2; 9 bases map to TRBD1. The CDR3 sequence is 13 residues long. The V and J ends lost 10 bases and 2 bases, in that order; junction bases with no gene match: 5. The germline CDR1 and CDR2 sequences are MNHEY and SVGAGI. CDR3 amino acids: CATAGTGNYGYTF. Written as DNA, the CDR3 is TGTGCCACCGCCGGGACAGGGAACTATGGCTACACCTTC.

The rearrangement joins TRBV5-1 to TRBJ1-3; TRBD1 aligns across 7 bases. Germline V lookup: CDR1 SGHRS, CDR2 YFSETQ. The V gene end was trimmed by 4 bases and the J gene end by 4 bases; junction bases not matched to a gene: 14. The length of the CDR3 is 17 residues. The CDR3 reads CASSPKGQALGGNTIYF. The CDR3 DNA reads TGCGCCAGCAGCCCGAAAGGACAGGCCCTTGGGGGAAACACCATATATTTT.

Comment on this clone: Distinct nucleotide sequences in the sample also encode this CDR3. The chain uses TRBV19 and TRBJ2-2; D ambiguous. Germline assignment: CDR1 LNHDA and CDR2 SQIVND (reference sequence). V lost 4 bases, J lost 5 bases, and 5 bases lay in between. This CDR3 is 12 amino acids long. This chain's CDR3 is CASSTRTGELFF. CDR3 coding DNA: TGTGCCAGTAGTACCAGAACCGGGGAGCTGTTTTTT.

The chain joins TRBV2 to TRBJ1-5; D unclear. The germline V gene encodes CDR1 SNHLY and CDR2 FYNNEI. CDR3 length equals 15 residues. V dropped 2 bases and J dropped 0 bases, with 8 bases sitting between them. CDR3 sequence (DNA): TGTGCCAGCAGTGAAAACACATATAGCAATCAGCCCCAGCATTTT. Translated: CASSENTYSNQPQHF.

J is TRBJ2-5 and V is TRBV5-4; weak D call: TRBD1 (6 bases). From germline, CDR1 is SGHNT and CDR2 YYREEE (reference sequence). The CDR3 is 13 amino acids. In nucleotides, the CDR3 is TGTGCTACAACTGGCAGGGGCGTGGAGACCCAGTACTTC. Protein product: CATTGRGVETQYF.

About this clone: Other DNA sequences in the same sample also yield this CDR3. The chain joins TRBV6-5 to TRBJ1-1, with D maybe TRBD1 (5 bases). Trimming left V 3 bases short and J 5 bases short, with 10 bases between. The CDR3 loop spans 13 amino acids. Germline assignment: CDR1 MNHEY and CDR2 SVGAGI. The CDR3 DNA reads TGTGCCAGCAGTTATCTGGGGGAGACTGAAGCTTTCTTT. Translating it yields CASSYLGETEAFF.

CDR3 sequence reads: CASSPGLAGTGELFF. For the CDR3, the DNA is TGTGCCAGCAGCCCCGGACTAGCGGGAACCGGGGAGCTGTTTTTT. This chain uses TRBV11-2 with TRBJ2-2, with 12 bases identical to TRBD2. The CDR3 is 15 amino acids. Germline V lookup: CDR1 SGHAT, CDR2 FQNNGV. Trimming cost V 5 bases and J 5 bases; bases outside gene matches: 3.